This TCR beta chain was profiled in a study of T cell responses to AZD1222 COVID-19 vaccine. Study conclusions and caveats: Unmutated variant regions are reportedly targeted by nearly half of spike-specific TCRs. Females made up more of the donors, who were largely white British, and clonal diversity may have come out too low. There were repertoire samples only from the period after the peak T cell response. Increases in Spike-specific TCR breadth and depth were seen after two AZD1222 doses.

CDR3 length equals 14 residues. Germline CDR1 and CDR2: SNHLY and FYNNEI. V lost 1 base and J lost 8, with 11 bases in between. Sequenced by immunoSEQ multiplex PCR; TCRdb stores in-frame clones only, minus some. The sample yields under 150,000 clones, 85% to 90% seen once. About this clone: Its antigen is undetermined.

Here the sequenced sample was peripheral blood, taken 28 days after the second AZD1222 dose. The chain combines TRBV2 with TRBJ1-4; D is unclear. The sequence came from an adult who received the AZD1222 COVID-19 vaccine. The chain's CDR3 is CASSEGEGGEKLFF. Written as DNA, the CDR3 is TGTGCCAGCAGTGAAGGGGAGGGAGGAGAAAAACTGTTTTTT.